The 3 T cell receptor beta chains presented below share a single source sample, sequenced in a study of shared clonotypes between healthy human individuals (dated by TCRdb to about 2020). Receptor amplification or capture employed the immunoSEQ multiplex PCR assay. TCRdb holds this immuneACCESS table with in-frame rearrangements only. Some clones are missing; in checked studies, unresolved V genes explain under half, and the rest has no known cause. This sample lists approximately 480,000 clones; 75% to 80% were detected once. The ten top clones hold around 13% of the sample. Sequencing input: PBMCs. The receptor source for this set is a woman between 40 and 50 years old in good health. Some clones in this sample may be carry-over from other donors' samples.

This clone was observed a single time. V is TRBV27 and J is TRBJ1-2; 8 bases align to TRBD1. The V segment lost 7 bases and the J segment 4 bases; nucleotides outside the gene matches: 8. CDR3 size: 14 residues. Germline V lookup: CDR1 MNHEY, CDR2 SMNVEV (reference sequence). In DNA form, the CDR3 reads TGTGCCAGCAACCCCACAGGGGGGAGCTATGGCTACACCTTC. This translates into CASNPTGGSYGYTF.

This sequence joins TRBV6-5 and TRBJ2-2; TRBD1 matches 7 bases. The germline gives CDR1 MNHEY, CDR2 SVGAGI. The CDR3 covers 16 residues. V lost 2 bases to trimming and J lost 5 bases; unmatched junction nucleotides: 8. The CDR3 nucleotides read TGTGCCAGCAGTTACAAGGGACAGCCTTTGACCGGGGAGCTGTTTTTT. Its translation is CASSYKGQPLTGELFF.

The chain recombines TRBV29-1 with TRBJ2-7; a possible D gene is TRBD2 (6 bases). V lost 3 bases and J 2 bases, leaving 17 bases between the germline ends. CDR1 SQVTM and CDR2 ANQGSEA come from the germline V gene. The CDR3 length is 15 residues. The CDR3 spells CSVDAGLLTTYEQYF. The CDR3 bases are TGCAGCGTTGACGCGGGACTTCTGACAACCTACGAGCAGTACTTC.